These 18 T cell receptor beta chains were all obtained from the same sample, sequenced in a study of regulatory T cells in long-lasting Graves disease. Assembly of TCR beta libraries relied on iRepertoire HTBI primers together with Arm-PCR of CDR3 regions. MiXCR, applied by TCRdb to the multiplex PCR reads, yields one record per CDR3 protein. Among 300,000 to 450,000 distinct CDR3 sequences, 15% to 18% were seen once, and the ten largest hold around a fifth. Sample time point: newly diagnosed GD, antithyroid drugs for less than 3 months. RNA isolated from PBMCs was used to make the TCR library. The material was peripheral blood mononuclear cells (PBMCs), obtained at new diagnosis, from a patient treated with antithyroid drugs. The source is a female donor with Graves disease.

This clonotype was observed many times. The gene calls are TRBV15 and TRBJ1-6; D not certain. Trimming stripped 1 base from V and 8 bases from J, with 15 bases between. Germline CDR1 is LNHNV and CDR2 is YYDKDF (reference sequence). CDR3 length: 16 amino acids. The CDR3, as DNA: TGTGCCACCAGCAGAGTGGGGTCAGAGAGGGATTCACCCCTCCACTTT. It yields the protein CATSRVGSERDSPLHF.

This clonotype was counted ten times or more. DNA of the CDR3: TGTGCCAGCAGTTTTACCAGAATCTACAATGAGCAGTTCTTC. Translating it yields CASSFTRIYNEQFF. This chain uses TRBV12-3 or TRBV12-4 with TRBJ2-1; no firm D call. With 3 bases removed from V and 3 bases from J, the gap between germline ends came to 9 bases. There are 14 residues in the CDR3.

This clonotype came up many times. The chain joins TRBV28 to TRBJ2-5; D call uncertain. Germline CDR1 is MDHEN and CDR2 is SYDVKM. The V gene lost 6 bases and the J gene lost 4 bases, with 9 bases spanning the gap. The CDR3 is 12 amino acids. The CDR3 reads CASREGGETQYF. CDR3 DNA sequence: TGTGCCAGCAGGGAAGGTGGAGAGACCCAGTACTTC. The full variable domain, with the rest looked up from reference TRBV28 and TRBJ2-5, is DVKVTQSSRYLVKRTGEKVFLECVQDMDHENMFWYRQDPGLGLRLIYFSYDVKMKEKGDIPEGYSVSREKKERFSLILESASTNQTSMYLCASREGGETQYFGPGTRLLVL.

This clonotype showed up many times. This rearrangement joins TRBV20-1 to TRBJ2-3; 10 bases align to TRBD2. V lost 6 bases, J lost 2 bases, and 17 bases stayed unmatched. Germline V lookup: CDR1 DFQATT, CDR2 SNEGSKA (reference sequence). The CDR3 length is 18 residues. CDR3 DNA: TGCAGTGCGGTGGGGCTAGCGGGAGTCCTCCCCAACACAGATACGCAGTATTTT. Translated, it gives CSAVGLAGVLPNTDTQYF.

This clonotype was found a few times. The chain uses TRBV18 and TRBJ1-5; TRBD1 might be the D (5 bases). V lost 1 base to trimming and J lost 6 bases, with 10 bases between them. This CDR3 is 14 amino acids long. Germline loops: CDR1 KGHSH, CDR2 LQKENI. CDR3 in DNA: TGTGCCAGCTCACCACGCCAGGGCTGTCAGCCCCAGCATTTT. Amino acids: CASSPRQGCQPQHF.

To note about this clonotype: With a much larger clone just one base away, this may be a read error. The rearrangement joins TRBV7-9 to TRBJ2-5, with TRBD1 identical over 7 bases. Judging by the DNA end, TRBJ2-1 fits better; the J call may be wrong. The CDR3 is made up of 16 amino acids. Germline loops: CDR1 SEHNR, CDR2 FQNEAQ (reference sequence). The CDR3 reads CVSSIRGFRYYNEQFF. CDR3 in DNA: TGTGTCAGCAGCATCAGGGGGTTCCGCTATTACAATGAGCAGTTCTTC.

This clonotype was seen repeatedly, ten times or more. V gene TRBV10-2 combines with J gene TRBJ2-7; 7 bases line up with TRBD2. Trimming took 5 bases from V and 3 from J; bases not matched to a gene: 13. The CDR3 is 16 amino acids. Germline lookup yields CDR1 WSHSY and CDR2 SAAADI. CDR3 DNA: TGCGCCAGCAGTATGGGGTACGGGACTACCCACTACGAGCAGTACTTC. Its translation: CASSMGYGTTHYEQYF.

This rearrangement joins TRBV20-1 to TRBJ2-1, with D possibly being TRBD2 (5 bases). V lost 0 bases and J 6 bases, leaving 12 bases between the germline ends. The CDR3 extends over 14 amino acids. Germline loops: CDR1 DFQATT, CDR2 SNEGSKA (reference sequence). The CDR3: CSARDSRVGNEQFF. DNA for the CDR3: TGCAGTGCTAGAGATTCGCGGGTAGGCAATGAGCAGTTCTTC.

This clonotype was counted at least ten times. The chain recombines TRBV12-3 or TRBV12-4 with TRBJ2-7; 8 bases are a match to TRBD2. This CDR3 region has 12 residues. The junction had 6 bases not matched to a gene; V was cut back by 7 bases and J by 7 bases. The CDR3 here is CASNHGGGEQYF. The CDR3 DNA sequence: TGTGCCAGCAATCACGGGGGGGGTGAGCAGTACTTC.

The table lists this clonotype with many counts. V and J are TRBV12-3 or TRBV12-4 and TRBJ2-1; a weak D match, TRBD2 (7 bases). The ends were cut back, 1 base at V and 7 bases at J, with 11 bases in the middle. The CDR3 has 14 amino acids. In DNA form, the CDR3 reads TGTGCCAGCAGTTTAGTAGGGAGGGGGAATGAGCAGTTCTTC. This codes for CASSLVGRGNEQFF.

Many counts were recorded for this clonotype. This chain joins TRBV19 and TRBJ1-5; TRBD1 matches 8 bases. Germline V gene sequence: CDR1 LNHDA, CDR2 SQIVND (reference sequence). The CDR3 length is 16 residues. V lost 3 bases, J lost 6 bases, and 10 bases stayed unmatched. CDR3 amino acids: CASSILDREGLQPQHF. In DNA, the CDR3 is TGTGCCAGTAGTATTTTGGACAGGGAGGGACTTCAGCCCCAGCATTTT.

The rearrangement links TRBV25-1 to TRBJ1-1; D is unresolved. The CDR3 has 14 residues. Trimming stripped 7 bases from V and 1 base from J, with 13 bases between. CDR1 and CDR2 from the germline V gene are MGHDK and SYGVNS. As DNA, the CDR3 is TGTGCCAGCACTCCTGGGCAAAAGAACACTGAAGCTTTCTTT. Residues: CASTPGQKNTEAFF.

This clonotype has ten or more counts. The V gene is TRBV12-3 or TRBV12-4, the J gene TRBJ1-2; D gene ambiguous. V dropped 2 bases and J dropped 4 bases, with 8 bases sitting between them. The CDR3 is made up of 13 amino acids. Written as DNA, the CDR3 is TGTGCCAGCAGTTTAAGGCGGCTCTATGGCTACACCTTC. Translation gives CASSLRRLYGYTF.

This clonotype was detected many times. This chain joins TRBV10-3 and TRBJ2-2; 7 nucleotides align to TRBD1. The CDR3 consists of 15 residues. The V and J ends lost 3 bases and 7 bases, in that order; junction bases with no gene match: 8. Per the germline V gene, CDR1 is ENHRY and CDR2 is SYGVKD. The CDR3 region has the DNA TGTGCCATCAGTGACCCGGACAGGCTTGGCGGGGAGCTGTTTTTT. Translated, it gives CAISDPDRLGGELFF.

This clonotype was recorded at least ten times. The CDR3 is CASSFNVDTGELFF. The CDR3 bases are TGTGCCAGCAGTTTTAACGTAGACACCGGGGAGCTGTTTTTT. This chain links TRBV12-3 or TRBV12-4 with TRBJ2-2; D is uncertain. Trimming cost V 3 bases and J 3 bases, with 8 bases left between them. There are 14 residues in the CDR3.

The chain combines TRBV2 with TRBJ2-5; TRBD2 agrees at 9 bases. The germline V gene encodes CDR1 SNHLY and CDR2 FYNNEI. The CDR3 covers 15 residues. V lost 4 bases, J lost 4 bases, and 7 bases stayed unmatched. CDR3: CASSGGGGAGETQYF. In nucleotides, the CDR3 is TGTGCCAGCAGTGGTGGCGGGGGGGCCGGAGAGACCCAGTACTTC.

Points on this clonotype: It may be a read error: a sequence one base away is much more abundant. The genes are TRBV28 and TRBJ2-1; TRBD2 agrees at 7 bases. Near its end, the DNA agrees better with TRBJ2-5, so the J call may be wrong. The CDR3 consists of 14 residues. Germline CDR1 is MDHEN and CDR2 is SYDVKM. CDR3 protein: CASALGGIQEIQYF. The DNA of the CDR3 is TGTGCCAGCGCCCTCGGGGGGATTCAAGAGATCCAGTACTTC.

This clonotype was counted at least ten times. The chain has TRBV9 and TRBJ1-5; D call uncertain. CDR3 length: 13 amino acids. The ends were cut back, 7 bases at V and 3 bases at J, with 11 bases in the middle. Germline values: CDR1 SGDLS, CDR2 YYNGEE. The CDR3 here is CASSDGNNQPQHF. The DNA for the CDR3 is TGTGCCAGCTCGGACGGGAACAATCAGCCCCAGCATTTT.